This T cell receptor (beta chain) was captured by sequencing in a study of T cell responses to AZD1222 COVID-19 vaccine. V dropped 3 bases and J dropped 4 bases, with 15 bases sitting between them. The germline gives CDR1 MGHDK, CDR2 SYGVNS. The CDR3 is 15 amino acids. The repertoire was sequenced with immunoSEQ multiplex PCR; TCRdb's copy has only in-frame clones and lacks some. The profile shows 100,000 or so clones, 88% of them singletons. The study's findings and limits: Only a handful of AZD1222 recipients were seropositive at baseline. Nearly half of unique spike-specific TCRs reportedly avoided B.1.351 and B.1.1.7 mutated regions.

As concerns this clone: Its antigen is unknown.

Sequences were derived from peripheral blood, sampled on day 0 of AZD1222 vaccination. The TCR sequence derives from an adult in good health. The genes are TRBV25-1 and TRBJ1-2; weak D call: TRBD1 (6 bases). CDR3 residues: CASSDEGDMGYGYTF. The DNA for the CDR3 is TGTGCCAGCAGTGACGAGGGGGACATGGGCTATGGCTACACCTTC.